This T cell receptor (beta chain) was profiled in a study of T cells after yellow fever vaccination. V shed 0 bases and J 5 bases; nucleotides not matched to a gene: 2. The CDR3 has 14 residues. Germline lookup yields CDR1 SGHRS and CDR2 YFSETQ. This clonotype was counted many times. The antigen is undetermined. Findings of the study overall: When the response was secondary, it was weaker but reached its peak faster, day 5 versus 15. The study re-detected most primary-vaccination clones after the booster (nearly 97% CD4, approximately 87% CD8).

Each CDR3 protein is one row after TCRdb ran MiXCR on the 5' RACE reads. Of a few hundred thousand distinct CDR3 sequences listed, 6.9% are singletons. This specimen consisted of CD4+ T cells sorted from PBMCs, obtained 15 days after the yellow fever booster vaccination. The clonotype originates from a man between 25 and 39 years old who received the YFV17D yellow fever vaccine. The chain uses TRBV5-1 and TRBJ1-2; TRBD1 matches 9 bases. The CDR3 coding sequence is TGCGCCAGCAGCTTGGCCGGGACAGGGTATGGCTACACCTTC. Translated: CASSLAGTGYGYTF.